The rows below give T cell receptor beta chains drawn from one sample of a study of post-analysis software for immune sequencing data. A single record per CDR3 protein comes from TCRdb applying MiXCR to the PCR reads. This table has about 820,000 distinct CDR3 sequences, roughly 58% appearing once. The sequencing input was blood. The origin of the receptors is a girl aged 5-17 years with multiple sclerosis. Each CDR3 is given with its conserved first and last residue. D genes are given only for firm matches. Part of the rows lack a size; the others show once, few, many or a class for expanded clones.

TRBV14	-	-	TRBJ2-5	TGTGCCGGCAGCCAAGTAGCTCCCCCGGAGCAGTACTTC	CAGSQVAPPEQYF
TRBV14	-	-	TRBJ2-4	TGTGCCAGCAGCCAAGATGTGCACACCTCGGTAAACATTCAGTACTTC	CASSQDVHTSVNIQYF
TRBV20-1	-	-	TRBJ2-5	TGCAGTGCTCAAAGGCAGCGTATGCAGACCCAGTACTTC	CSAQRQRMQTQYF
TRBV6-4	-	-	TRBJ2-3	TGTGCCAGCAGTATGTTCCCGGGGGGCTCAGATACGCAGTATTTT	CASSMFPGGSDTQYF
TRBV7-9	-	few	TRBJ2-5	TGTGCCAGCAGCTTAGTCTCGTCTTTGTACCAAGAGACCCAGTACTTC	CASSLVSSLYQETQYF
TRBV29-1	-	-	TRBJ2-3	TGCAGCGTTGAAGATCGTCTAACAGTTAGCACAGATACGCAGTATTTT	CSVEDRLTVSTDTQYF
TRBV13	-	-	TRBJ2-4	TGTGCCAGCAGCTTAGGCCCAGACTACCTGGCTCCTTCTGAGCAGTACTTC	CASSLGPDYLAPSEQYF
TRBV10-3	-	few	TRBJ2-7	TGTGCCATCAGGTCTGGATCCACCTACGAGCAGTACTTC	CAIRSGSTYEQYF
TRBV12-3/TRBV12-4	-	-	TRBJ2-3	TGTGCCAGCAGTTTAGGGGGACCGATATACACAGATACGCAGTATTTT	CASSLGGPIYTDTQYF
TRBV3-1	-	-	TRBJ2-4	TGTGCCAGCAGCCAAATGGGTACCCAGTACTTC	CASSQMGTQYF
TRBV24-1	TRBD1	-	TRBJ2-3	TGTGCCACCAGTGATTCCAGGGTTTGGACAGGTACGCAGTATTTT	CATSDSRVWTGTQYF
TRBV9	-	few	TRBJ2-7	TGTGCCAGCAGCGTAGCGGAGGCGCCGAACTACGAGCAGTACTTC	CASSVAEAPNYEQYF
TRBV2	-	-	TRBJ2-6	TGTGCCAGCAGCCGGTCAAGGATCTCTGGGGCCAACGTCCTGACTTTC	CASSRSRISGANVLTF
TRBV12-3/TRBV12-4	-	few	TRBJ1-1	TGTGCCAGCAGTTATTCCAGGGTGAACACTGAAGCTTTCTTT	CASSYSRVNTEAFF
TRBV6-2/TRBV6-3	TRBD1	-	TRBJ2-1	TGTGCCAGCAGCCAGTCCGGGACAGGGGGCGTCGATGAGCAGTTCTTC	CASSQSGTGGVDEQFF
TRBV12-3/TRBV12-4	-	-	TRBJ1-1	TGTGCCAGCAGTTCCTCCAGTAGGGGGGGGAACACTGAAGCTTTCTTT	CASSSSSRGGNTEAFF